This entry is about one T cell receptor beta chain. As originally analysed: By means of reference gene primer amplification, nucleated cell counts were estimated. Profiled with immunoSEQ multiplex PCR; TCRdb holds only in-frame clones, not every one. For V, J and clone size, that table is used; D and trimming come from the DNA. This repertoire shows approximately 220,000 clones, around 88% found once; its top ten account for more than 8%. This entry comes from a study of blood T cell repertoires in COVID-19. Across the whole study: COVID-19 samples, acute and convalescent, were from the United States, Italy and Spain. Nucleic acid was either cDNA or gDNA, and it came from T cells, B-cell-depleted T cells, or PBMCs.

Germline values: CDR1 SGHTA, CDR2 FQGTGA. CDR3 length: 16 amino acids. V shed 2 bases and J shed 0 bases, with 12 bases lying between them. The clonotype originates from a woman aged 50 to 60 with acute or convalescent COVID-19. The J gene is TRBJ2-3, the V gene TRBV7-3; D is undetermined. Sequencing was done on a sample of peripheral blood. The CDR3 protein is CASSLGLSPSTDTQYF. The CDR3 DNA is TGTGCCAGCAGCTTAGGCCTGTCCCCTAGCACAGATACGCAGTATTTT.